This TCR beta chain is from a study of cytomegalovirus exposure and HLA in healthy donors. This PCR relied on a set of 60 Vbeta primers and 13 Jbeta primers. The method was immunoSEQ multiplex PCR; TCRdb's version includes in-frame clones alone and lacks a portion of them. The data show about 190,000 clones, approximately 75% seen once. Points on this clone: Its antigen is currently unknown.

The CDR3 runs 12 residues. Trimming removed 1 base from V and 9 bases from J; junction bases left unmatched: 1. Germline-derived CDR1 and CDR2 are SGHRS and YFSETQ. Broader study findings: Within an earlier analysis, most TCR beta V segments proved productive either about 90% or about 30% of the time. Accurate HLA-A and HLA-B prediction from TCR beta sequences was reported for most subjects.

The receptor was isolated from a young man in good health and CMV-seropositive. The chain couples TRBV5-1 to TRBJ2-1; TRBD1 agrees at 7 bases. What was sequenced was PBMCs. CDR3 amino acids: CASSLTGVEQFF. The CDR3 coding sequence is TGCGCCAGCAGCTTGACAGGGGTTGAGCAGTTCTTC.